Listed below are T cell receptor beta chains from one sample, sequenced in a study of CD8 T cells in ankylosing spondylitis. TCRdb fed the 5' RACE reads into MiXCR, producing one record per CDR3 protein. Of about 220,000 distinct CDR3 sequences in the sample, 15% to 20% are singletons; the top ten hold about 39%. The sample consisted of blood, either unsorted or a sorted T cell fraction (not recorded which). All receptors come from a male donor with ankylosing spondylitis. The CDR3 runs from the conserved cysteine through the conserved F or W. A D gene is named only where the DNA matches it firmly. Some rows mark clone size as missing; the rest say once, few, many or name a class of expanded clone.

D | size | J | V | DNA | CDR3
- | - | TRBJ1-5 | TRBV11-2 | TGTGCCAGCAGCTTCCGGGACACCGATCAGCCCCAGCATTTT | CASSFRDTDQPQHF
- | - | TRBJ2-7 | TRBV20-1 | TGCAGTGCTAGAGATCTAGGACCCACCTACGAGCAGTACTTC | CSARDLGPTYEQYF
- | few | TRBJ2-7 | TRBV27 | TGTGCCAGCAGTTCTTCTTGGGCGCAATTATCCTACGAGCAGTACTTC | CASSSSWAQLSYEQYF
- | few | TRBJ2-7 | TRBV5-6 | TGTGCCAGCAGCTCAGGGGACCTGGAGCAGTACTTC | CASSSGDLEQYF
TRBD1 | few | TRBJ2-2 | TRBV3-1 | TGTGCCAGCAGCCAAGTGGACAGGGGGACGAACACCGGGGAGCTGTTTTTT | CASSQVDRGTNTGELFF
- | many | TRBJ1-5 | TRBV12-3/TRBV12-4 | TGTGCCAGCAGTGCCCCAGGGTATCAGCCCCAGCATTTT | CASSAPGYQPQHF
- | - | TRBJ2-3 | TRBV28 | TGTGCCAGCAGTTTCCTCGGATCTAGCACAGATACGCAGTATTTT | CASSFLGSSTDTQYF
- | - | TRBJ1-5 | TRBV15 | TGTGCCACCAGCAGAGGGCGGGGAAGCAATCAGCCCCAGCATTTT | CATSRGRGSNQPQHF
TRBD1 | few | TRBJ2-7 | TRBV6-2/TRBV6-3 | TGTGCCAGCAGAGCAGGGGGCCCATCTTCCGAGCAGTACTTC | CASRAGGPSSEQYF
- | few | TRBJ2-1 | TRBV6-5 | TGTGCCAGCGGGGACAATGAGCAGTTCTTC | CASGDNEQFF
TRBD2 | - | TRBJ2-7 | TRBV6-2/TRBV6-3 | TGTGCCAGCAGTTACGGTCTAGCGGGAGGGTCTACCTACGAGCAGTACTTC | CASSYGLAGGSTYEQYF
TRBD2 | few | TRBJ2-3 | TRBV12-3/TRBV12-4 | TGTGCCAGCAGTTTAGTTCGGACTAGCGGGGGGGATAATTCTAGCACAGATACGCAGTATTTT | CASSLVRTSGGDNSSTDTQYF
- | - | TRBJ2-1 | TRBV29-1 | TGCAGCGTTGAATCCCCAACAGTATACAATGAGCAGTTCTTC | CSVESPTVYNEQFF
- | - | TRBJ2-7 | TRBV7-2 | TGTGCCAGCAGCTTTGGGGTGGGGGGGCCTGGCGACGAGCAGTACTTC | CASSFGVGGPGDEQYF
- | many | TRBJ2-2 | TRBV12-3/TRBV12-4 | TGTGCCACGAGGGGAGGTGAAGGCGGAACCGGGGAGCTGTTTTTT | CATRGGEGGTGELFF
TRBD1 | - | TRBJ2-3 | TRBV12-3/TRBV12-4 | TGTGCCAGCAGTTGGCAGGGGGCTAAAGATACGCAGTATTTT | CASSWQGAKDTQYF
TRBD2 | few | TRBJ2-1 | TRBV29-1 | TGCAGCGTTGTTACCGGGACTAGCGGGCTCAGCTCCTACAATGAGCAGTTCTTC | CSVVTGTSGLSSYNEQFF
- | few | TRBJ2-3 | TRBV18 | TGTGCCAGCTCACGATACCCGGCAGATACGCAGTATTTT | CASSRYPADTQYF
- | many | TRBJ2-1 | TRBV6-1 | TGTGCCAGCAGCACCCTTGAGATCGGGGAGCAGTTCTTC | CASSTLEIGEQFF
- | few | TRBJ2-3 | TRBV7-2 | TGTGCCAGCAGCCCGGTAGGGGAACTGACAGATACGCAGTATTTT | CASSPVGELTDTQYF
- | few | TRBJ2-2 | TRBV4-1 | TGCGCCAGCAGCCAAGAGGAACTAGTACGCACCGGGGAGCTGTTTTTT | CASSQEELVRTGELFF
TRBD2 | few | TRBJ2-3 | TRBV6-5 | TGTGCCAGCAGTTACGACCGCGGGGGGGTCACAGATACGCAGTATTTT | CASSYDRGGVTDTQYF
TRBD2 | few | TRBJ2-2 | TRBV24-1 | TGTGCCACCAGTGACAGACTAGCGGCGGAGAACACCGGGGAGCTGTTTTTT | CATSDRLAAENTGELFF